This T cell receptor beta chain was recovered during a study of graft-versus-host responses after intestinal transplantation (dated by TCRdb to about 2021). General notes on the study: The transplants that recipients received were multivisceral, liver-intestinal, or isolated intestinal. All recipients received anti-thymocyte globulin induction followed by maintenance tacrolimus and steroids for around 3 years. After intestinal transplantation, graft-versus-host and host-versus-graft alloreactive T cell clones were followed in the graft, circulation and bone marrow using bulk TCR-beta CDR3 sequencing. Alloreactive clones were identified by sequencing pre-transplant mixed lymphocyte reaction products and comparing them with unstimulated pre-transplant donor and recipient T cells. A cohort of 24 intestinal transplant recipients, including one retransplant, was enrolled, and a few patients lacking pretransplant specimens were excluded. Donor T cell macrochimerism was defined as a peak of at least 4% donor T cells among recipient peripheral blood mononuclear cells. Instead of going to the commercial service, samples from a few later patients were sequenced in-house on an Illumina MiSeq and processed with MiXCR.

Library method: the immunoSEQ multiplex PCR assay. For most patients, genomic DNA was isolated using the Qiagen DNeasy Blood and Tissue Kit and was shipped frozen to Adaptive Biotechnologies for TCR sequencing. Adaptive Biotechnologies carried out high-throughput TCR-beta CDR3 sequencing of genomic DNA for most patients. As for how the authors treated the data: TCR sequencing data were retrieved from Adaptive's ImmunoSEQ software for 18 patients, whereas a few other patients were processed with MiXCR and VDJtools. To correct CD4 versus CD8 sorting errors, sequences present in both subsets at a frequency ratio below 5:1 were removed. CDR3 nucleotide sequences shared between donor and recipient were removed because their origin could not be assigned. To be classed as alloreactive, a clone needed at least 2-fold expansion over unstimulated cells and a minimum CFSE-low frequency of 0.002% (template counts) or 0.001% (read counts). Clones detected in sequenced pre-transplant spleen, lymph node, or MLR CFSE-low populations of the donor or recipient were defined as mappable. Cumulative frequency of alloreactive clones was calculated as a percentage of all sequences weighted by copy number. Not all clones reach the TCRdb copy of this immuneACCESS table, which keeps in-frame sequences only. Checked studies attribute under half of the gap to unresolved V genes and leave the rest unexplained. The V and J calls and clone size were taken over from that table, and D and trimming were inferred from the DNA. This sample holds roughly 100,000 clones; over 85% were observed only once. Under 1.5% of the sample comes from the top ten.

Including cysteine and phenylalanine, the CDR3 has 15 amino acids. The DNA shown is the 45-base CDR3, in frame from base 1. Trimming leaves V shorter by 1 base and J shorter by 2 bases, with the junction holding 2 bases beyond the gene matches. As encoded in the germline V gene (reference sequence), CDR1 is LNHDA while CDR2 is SQIVND. This specimen's time point label, interpreted: cells obtained before transplantation from donor or recipient. CD3+CD4+ and CD3+CD8+ populations were FACS-sorted from unstimulated pre-transplant donor and recipient cells taken from spleen or lymph nodes. For this clone: Its antigen target is currently unknown. Base qualities are not provided; no much larger clone lies one nucleotide away.

Results the study describes overall, beyond this receptor: Patients with donor T cell macrochimerism had high GvH to HvG T cell clonal ratios in their allografts. Peak levels of circulating GvH clones were associated with declines in HvG clones early after transplant. GvH clones were detected in recipient bone marrow, and some appeared earlier in ileal mucosa or blood, consistent with an intestinal mucosal origin. Conclusions were limited by the relatively low number and heterogeneity of intestinal transplant patients.

Sample: unstimulated CD8+ T cells sorted from spleen or lymph node cells, taken before intestinal transplant. This sequence uses TRBV19 and TRBJ2-7, with 10 junctional bases fitting TRBD1. The sequence was collected from a human donor who received an intestinal transplant. The DNA is TGTGCCAGTAGTATAGGGACAGGGGGGCCCTACGAGCAGTACTTC. This sequence encodes CASSIGTGGPYEQYF.